The 25 T cell receptor beta chains below were found in one sample sequenced in a study of T cells in localized non-small cell lung cancer. Some clones are missing from TCRdb's copy, which holds only in-frame ones; the method was immunoSEQ multiplex PCR. Of over 800 clones in the sample, 27% are singletons; the top ten hold roughly a third. The starting material was normal lung tissue next to the tumor, obtained before any cancer treatment. All receptors derive from a woman between 35 and 70 years old with stage III lung adenocarcinoma.

The chain recombines TRBV5-1 with TRBJ1-1, with 7 bases fitting TRBD1. V was pared by 5 bases and J by 0 bases, with 4 bases of the junction left unmatched. The CDR3 has 14 residues. Germline V gene lookup returns CDR1 SGHRS and CDR2 YFSETQ. Here the CDR3 reads CASRAGGLNTEAFF. The DNA for the CDR3 is TGCGCCAGCAGGGCAGGGGGATTGAACACTGAAGCTTTCTTT.

This clone turned up a few times. This chain connects TRBV11-3 to TRBJ2-7; 12 nucleotides align to TRBD2. The CDR3 is 14 amino acids. V shed 2 bases, J shed 4 bases, and the junction held 0 bases outside the gene matches. Germline V CDR1 and CDR2: SGHNT, YENEEA. The CDR3 nucleotides read TGTGCCAGCAGCTTAACTAGCGGGGGGTACGAGCAGTACTTC. It translates to CASSLTSGGYEQYF.

The chain employs TRBV19 and TRBJ1-1, with 9 bases identical to TRBD1. Germline-derived CDR1 and CDR2 are LNHDA and SQIVND (reference sequence). The ends lost 6 bases at V and 7 bases at J; junction bases unmatched: 15. CDR3 size: 16 residues. As DNA, the CDR3 is TGTGCCAGTAGCCCTCTCTGGACAGGGGAGGGCGGTGAAGCTTTCTTT. Protein sequence: CASSPLWTGEGGEAFF.

By frequency in the sample, this clone is medium-sized. V usage is TRBV11-3 and J usage is TRBJ2-5; 7 nucleotides agree with TRBD2. V dropped 5 bases and J dropped 5; count of bases not matched to a gene: 14. Germline V gives CDR1 SGHNT, CDR2 YENEEA. The CDR3 extends over 16 amino acids. The CDR3 here is CASSMAGGGSLETQYF. CDR3 nucleotides: TGTGCCAGCAGCATGGCAGGCGGGGGATCGTTGGAGACCCAGTACTTC.

The chain joins TRBV28 to TRBJ2-7; D ambiguous. The V and J ends lost 1 base and 6 bases respectively, with 7 bases between them. The CDR3 sequence is 12 residues long. CDR1 and CDR2 from the germline V gene are MDHEN and SYDVKM. This chain's CDR3 is CASSLYTAEQYF. CDR3 bases: TGTGCCAGCAGTTTATACACAGCCGAGCAGTACTTC.

V usage is TRBV28 and J usage is TRBJ2-7; D possibly corresponds to TRBD2 (6 bases). Trimming removed 1 base at V and 4 bases at J, with 14 bases between. The CDR3 covers 15 residues. From germline, CDR1 is MDHEN and CDR2 SYDVKM. CDR3 region: CASSLLGGDAYEQYF. The CDR3, as DNA: TGTGCCAGCAGTTTATTGGGGGGAGACGCATACGAGCAGTACTTC.

The CDR3 sequence is CASTSNWGRNTGELFF. The CDR3 DNA follows: TGTGCCAGTACCTCTAATTGGGGGAGGAACACCGGGGAGCTGTTTTTT. This chain links TRBV19 with TRBJ2-2; D may be TRBD1 or TRBD2 (5 bases each). Germline CDR1 LNHDA, CDR2 SQIVND (reference sequence). V lost 7 bases, J lost 1 base, and 16 bases lay in between. The CDR3 covers 16 residues.

This rearrangement joins TRBV29-1 to TRBJ2-3, with D maybe TRBD2 (5 bases). Trimming shortened V by 4 bases and J by 3 bases, and 8 bases separated the two germline ends. The germline V gene has CDR1 SQVTM and CDR2 ANQGSEA. CDR3 size: 12 residues. The CDR3 here is CSVGTATDTQYF. In DNA, the CDR3 is TGCAGCGTTGGGACTGCGACAGATACGCAGTATTTT.

This clone was recorded a few times. CDR3 nucleotide sequence: TGTGCCAGCAGCCAAGTAGGTAGGGACGCTTATAGCAATCAGCCCCAGCATTTT. Translating it yields CASSQVGRDAYSNQPQHF. The V and J genes are TRBV14 and TRBJ1-5, with D possibly being TRBD1 (5 bases). The CDR3 has 18 amino acids. The ends were cut back, 1 base at V and 0 bases at J, with 16 bases in the middle. Germline CDR1 and CDR2: SGHDN and FVKESK. Looking up the rest from reference TRBV14 and TRBJ1-5 gives the full variable domain: EAGVTQFPSHSVIEKGQTVTLRCDPISGHDNLYWYRRVMGKEIKFLLHFVKESKQDESGMPNNRFLAERTGGTYSTLKVQPAELEDSGVYFCASSQVGRDAYSNQPQHFGDGTRLSIL.

The rearrangement joins TRBV6-8 to TRBJ1-2; D might be TRBD1 (6 bases). This CDR3 region has 15 residues. Germline CDR1 is MNHGY and CDR2 is SAAAGT. V lost 0 bases, J lost 2 bases, and 10 bases lay in between. The CDR3 loop is CASSYSPGQNYGYTF. CDR3 bases: TGTGCCAGCAGTTACTCCCCTGGACAGAACTATGGCTACACCTTC.

By sample fraction, this clone is large. V gene TRBV9 combines with J gene TRBJ2-5; 7 bases agree with TRBD1. The germline CDR1 and CDR2 sequences are SGDLS and YYNGEE. Trimming at V came to 3 bases and at J to 0 bases, leaving 11 bases not matched to a gene. There are 17 residues in the CDR3. This CDR3 reads CASSAEEGAPYQETQYF. In nucleotides, the CDR3 is TGTGCCAGCAGCGCCGAAGAGGGGGCTCCCTACCAAGAGACCCAGTACTTC.

The chain uses TRBV28 and TRBJ1-4, with a weak D call TRBD1 (6 bases). Trimming took 5 bases from V and 1 from J, leaving 11 bases between them. Germline V gene sequence: CDR1 MDHEN, CDR2 SYDVKM. The length of the CDR3 is 15 residues. In DNA form, the CDR3 reads TGTGCCAGCAGTGTCCTAGGGGGAACTAATGAAAAACTGTTTTTT. Amino acids: CASSVLGGTNEKLFF.

The chain recombines TRBV11-3 with TRBJ2-3, with 11 bases matching TRBD1. The length of the CDR3 is 15 residues. The ends lost 3 bases at V and 2 bases at J; junction bases unmatched: 1. CDR1 SGHNT and CDR2 YENEEA come from the germline V gene. CDR3 bases: TGTGCCAGCAGCTTCGGACAGGGGGCCACAGATACGCAGTATTTT. The encoded protein is CASSFGQGATDTQYF.

This clone is classed as medium-sized. The chain employs TRBV11-3 and TRBJ1-3; D is unresolved. The V end lost 3 bases, the J end lost 4 bases, and 10 bases lay between the germline ends. The germline gives CDR1 SGHNT, CDR2 YENEEA. The CDR3 runs to 14 residues. CDR3 sequence (DNA): TGTGCCAGCAGCTTGTCGACGCTGGGAAACACCATATATTTT. It yields the protein CASSLSTLGNTIYF.

The V and J genes are TRBV11-3 and TRBJ2-7; 9 bases align to TRBD1. The CDR3 loop spans 14 amino acids. Germline-derived CDR1 and CDR2 are SGHNT and YENEEA. V shed 6 bases, J shed 6 bases, and the junction held 9 bases outside the gene matches. In nucleotides, the CDR3 is TGTGCCAGCAGGGTAGGACAGGGGCAGGGCGAGCAGTACTTC. Its translation: CASRVGQGQGEQYF.

This clone is labeled medium-sized (0.01 to 0.1%). The chain employs TRBV1 and TRBJ2-3. TRBV1 is given as a pseudogene. This CDR3 spans 13 amino acids. The CDR3 sequence: CASSPDGEDTQYF. DNA for the CDR3: TGCGCCAGCAGCCCGGACGGAGAAGATACGCAGTATTTT.

This sequence joins TRBV12-5 and TRBJ2-1; the match to TRBD2 covers 12 bases. The V and J ends lost 1 base and 2 bases, in that order; junction bases with no gene match: 0. The CDR3 totals 16 residues. The V gene's germline CDR1 is LGHNT and CDR2 FRNRAP. CDR3 in amino acids: CASGLGLAGAYNEQFF. As DNA, the CDR3 is TGTGCTAGTGGTTTGGGACTAGCGGGGGCCTACAATGAGCAGTTCTTC.

V usage is TRBV28 and J usage is TRBJ1-2; a possible D gene is TRBD1 (5 bases). The length of the CDR3 is 15 residues. Germline V gene data show CDR1 as MDHEN and CDR2 as SYDVKM. Trimming left V 2 bases short and J 2 bases short, with 12 bases between. The CDR3 DNA sequence: TGTGCCAGCAGTTTAGTGTCGGGGACCAACTATGGCTACACCTTC. Amino acid sequence: CASSLVSGTNYGYTF.

This clone was seen a few times. The genes are TRBV4-1 and TRBJ2-7, with D hard to call. From germline, CDR1 is MGHRA and CDR2 YSYEKL. V lost 3 bases and J 6 bases, leaving 18 bases between the germline ends. The CDR3 extends over 15 amino acids. CDR3 nucleotide sequence: TGCGCCAGCAGCCAGATACTCAAGACCCCTCTCGAGCAGTACTTC. It specifies CASSQILKTPLEQYF.

This clone was recorded a few times. This chain uses TRBV6-8 with TRBJ1-5, with D possibly matching TRBD1 (5 bases). This CDR3 has 14 residues. Trimming left V 6 bases short and J 6 bases short, with 15 bases between. CDR1 is MNHGY and CDR2 is SAAAGT in the germline V gene. CDR3 protein: CASSGTVLIQPQHF. The CDR3 DNA is TGTGCCAGCAGCGGGACCGTACTAATTCAGCCCCAGCATTTT.

This clone is classed as large. This chain uses TRBV11-3 with TRBJ1-1; TRBD1 matches 9 bases. This CDR3 has 15 residues. The germline V gene has CDR1 SGHNT and CDR2 YENEEA. Trimming at V came to 5 bases and at J to 4 bases, leaving 8 bases not matched to a gene. CDR3 DNA sequence: TGTGCCAGCAGCACAGGACAGGGGTACGGCACTGAAGCTTTCTTT. It is translated as CASSTGQGYGTEAFF.

This clone has a handful of counts. This sequence joins TRBV28 and TRBJ2-1, with TRBD2 matching over 11 bases. CDR1 MDHEN and CDR2 SYDVKM come from the germline V gene. V lost 3 bases to trimming and J lost 8 bases; unmatched junction nucleotides: 15. This CDR3 region has 18 residues. The chain's CDR3 is CASSFIPPLAGGGDEQFF. As DNA, the CDR3 is TGTGCCAGCAGTTTTATCCCCCCCCTAGCGGGGGGTGGAGATGAGCAGTTCTTC.

This sequence joins TRBV11-3 and TRBJ2-5, with D possibly TRBD1 on 6 matching bases. V dropped 5 bases and J dropped 5 bases, with 18 bases sitting between them. This CDR3 is built from 15 residues. Germline lookup yields CDR1 SGHNT and CDR2 YENEEA. DNA for the CDR3: TGTGCCAGCAGCGCGTCAGGGGCCACAGTGGAGACCCAGTACTTC. Encoded protein: CASSASGATVETQYF.

This clone is medium-sized within its sample. The chain recombines TRBV9 with TRBJ2-5; the match to TRBD1 covers 8 bases. There are 13 residues in the CDR3. Germline lookup yields CDR1 SGDLS and CDR2 YYNGEE. With V trimmed by 6 bases and J by 4 bases, 5 bases remained unmatched. For the CDR3, the DNA is TGTGCCAGCAATAACGGACAGGGAGAGACCCAGTACTTC. It codes for CASNNGQGETQYF.

The chain carries TRBV30 and TRBJ1-1; 7 bases are shared with TRBD1. The CDR3 spans 20 residues. V shed 3 bases and J 0 bases; nucleotides not matched to a gene: 22. Germline V lookup: CDR1 GTSNPN, CDR2 SVGIG (reference sequence). DNA for the CDR3: TGTGCCTGGAGGATGACAGGGCACCTATCCGGGGAAATAATGAACACTGAAGCTTTCTTT. Residues: CAWRMTGHLSGEIMNTEAFF.